This note documents a single T cell receptor (beta chain) sequence. Its target is not known. Noted treatment: oral pan-JAK inhibitor, 5-10 mg twice daily. Alopecia areata patients gave lesional scalp punch biopsies and peripheral blood samples. Following extraction, RNA underwent reverse transcription to cDNA, which served as the sequencing template. Produced via immunoSEQ multiplex PCR; TCRdb's table is partial and in-frame only. This sample has about 150,000 clones, with around 71% found just once. From germline, CDR1 is SGHNT and CDR2 YYREEE (reference sequence). Trimming removed 4 bases from V and 4 bases from J; junction bases left unmatched: 9. The CDR3 is made up of 15 amino acids. This sample stems from a study of CD8+ T cells in alopecia areata. Study-wide points: Scalp data also include sequences from resident alphabeta T cells of normal skin. Because one nonresponder was included, the link of baseline CD8+ expansion to response is considered uncertain. Relative to mice, TCR sharing across patients was less clear, a difference possibly HLA-related.

V and J are TRBV5-4 and TRBJ2-5; TRBD2 agrees at 8 bases. The sample consisted of CD4+ T cells sorted from blood, taken at week 4, from a patient treated with tofacitinib. The sequence was obtained from a human donor with alopecia areata. The DNA of the CDR3 is TGTGCCAGCAGCCACCCGGCTAGCGGGTCAGAGACCCAGTACTTC. The encoded protein is CASSHPASGSETQYF.